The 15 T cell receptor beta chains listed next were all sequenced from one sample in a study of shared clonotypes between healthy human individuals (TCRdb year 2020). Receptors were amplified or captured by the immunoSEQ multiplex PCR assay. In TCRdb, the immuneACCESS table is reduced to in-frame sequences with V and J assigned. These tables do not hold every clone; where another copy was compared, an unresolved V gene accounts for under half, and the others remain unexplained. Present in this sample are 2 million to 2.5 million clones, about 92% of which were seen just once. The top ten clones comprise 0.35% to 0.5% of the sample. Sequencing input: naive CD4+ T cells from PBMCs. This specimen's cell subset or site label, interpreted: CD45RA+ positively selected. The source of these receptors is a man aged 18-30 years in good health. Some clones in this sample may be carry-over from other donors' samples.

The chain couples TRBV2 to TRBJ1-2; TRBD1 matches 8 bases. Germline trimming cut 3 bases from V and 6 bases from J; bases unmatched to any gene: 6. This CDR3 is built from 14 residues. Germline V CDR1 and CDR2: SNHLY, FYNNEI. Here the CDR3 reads CASSDRGRLDGYTF. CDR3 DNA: TGTGCCAGCAGTGACAGGGGGCGCTTAGATGGCTACACCTTC. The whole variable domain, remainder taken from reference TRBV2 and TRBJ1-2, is EPEVTQTPSHQVTQMGQEVILRCVPISNHLYFYWYRQILGQKVEFLVSFYNNEISEKSEIFDDQFSVERPDGSNFTLKIRSTKLEDSAMYFCASSDRGRLDGYTFGSGTRLTVV.

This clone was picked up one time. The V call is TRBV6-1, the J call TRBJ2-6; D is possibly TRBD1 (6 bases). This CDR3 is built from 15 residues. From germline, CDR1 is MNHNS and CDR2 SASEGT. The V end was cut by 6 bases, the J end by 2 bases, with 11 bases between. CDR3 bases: TGTGCCAGCAGCTCACAGGGTGCTGGGGCCAACGTCCTGACTTTC. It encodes CASSSQGAGANVLTF.

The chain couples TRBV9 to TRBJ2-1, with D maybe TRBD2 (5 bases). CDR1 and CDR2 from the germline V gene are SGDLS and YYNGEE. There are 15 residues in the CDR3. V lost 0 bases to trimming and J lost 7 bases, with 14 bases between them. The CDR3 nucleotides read TGTGCCAGCAGCGTAGCTCTAGCCCTGCAGAATGAGCAGTTCTTC. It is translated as CASSVALALQNEQFF.

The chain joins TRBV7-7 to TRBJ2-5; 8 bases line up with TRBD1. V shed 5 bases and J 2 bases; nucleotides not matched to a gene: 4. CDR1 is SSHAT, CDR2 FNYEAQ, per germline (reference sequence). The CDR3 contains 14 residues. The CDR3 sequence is CASSQRTGQETQYF. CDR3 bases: TGTGCCAGCAGCCAGCGGACAGGGCAAGAGACCCAGTACTTC.

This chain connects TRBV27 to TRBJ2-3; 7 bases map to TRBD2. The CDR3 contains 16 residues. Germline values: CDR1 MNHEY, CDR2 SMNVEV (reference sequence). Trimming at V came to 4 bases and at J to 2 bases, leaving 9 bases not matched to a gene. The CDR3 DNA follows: TGTGCCAGCAGTTGGGCTAGCGGAGTTCCCACAGATACGCAGTATTTT. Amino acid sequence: CASSWASGVPTDTQYF.

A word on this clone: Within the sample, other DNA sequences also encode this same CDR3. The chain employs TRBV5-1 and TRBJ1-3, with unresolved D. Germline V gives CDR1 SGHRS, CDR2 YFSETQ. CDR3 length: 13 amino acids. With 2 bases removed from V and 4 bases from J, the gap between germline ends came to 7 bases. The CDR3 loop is CASSFDPGNTIYF. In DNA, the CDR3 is TGCGCCAGCAGCTTCGACCCGGGAAACACCATATATTTT.

The CDR3 sequence is CASSYPGLADQFF. The CDR3 nucleotides are TGTGCCAGCAGTTACCCGGGACTAGCGGATCAGTTCTTC. The J gene is TRBJ2-1, the V gene TRBV6-5; 11 bases line up with TRBD2. Germline V gene lookup returns CDR1 MNHEY and CDR2 SVGAGI. CDR3 length: 13 residues. Germline trimming cut 2 bases from V and 13 bases from J; bases unmatched to any gene: 4.

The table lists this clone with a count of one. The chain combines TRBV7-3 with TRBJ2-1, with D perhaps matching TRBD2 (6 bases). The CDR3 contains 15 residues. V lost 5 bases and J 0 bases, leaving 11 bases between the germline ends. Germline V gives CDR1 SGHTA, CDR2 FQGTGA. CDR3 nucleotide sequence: TGTGCCAGCAGCCCGCGGGGTTACTCCTACAATGAGCAGTTCTTC. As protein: CASSPRGYSYNEQFF.

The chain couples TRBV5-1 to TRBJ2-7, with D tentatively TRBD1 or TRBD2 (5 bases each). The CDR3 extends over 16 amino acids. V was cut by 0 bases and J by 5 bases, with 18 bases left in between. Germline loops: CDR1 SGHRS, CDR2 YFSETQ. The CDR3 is CASSLGFRDPQHEQYF. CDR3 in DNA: TGCGCCAGCAGCTTGGGTTTTCGGGACCCCCAGCACGAGCAGTACTTC.

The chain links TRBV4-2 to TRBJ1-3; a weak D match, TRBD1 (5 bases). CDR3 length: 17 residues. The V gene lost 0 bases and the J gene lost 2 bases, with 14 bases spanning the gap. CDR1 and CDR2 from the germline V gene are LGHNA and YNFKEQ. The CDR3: CASSQDSSGSAGNTIYF. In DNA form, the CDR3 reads TGTGCCAGCAGCCAAGATAGTTCAGGGTCCGCTGGAAACACCATATATTTT.

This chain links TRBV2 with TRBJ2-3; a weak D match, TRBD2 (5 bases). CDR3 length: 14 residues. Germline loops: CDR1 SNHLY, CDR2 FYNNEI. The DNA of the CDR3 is TGTGCTACCCGGTGGCGGGTGGGGACAGATACGCAGTATTTT. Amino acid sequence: CATRWRVGTDTQYF.

DNA for the CDR3: TGTGCCAGCAGCGCCGCCGACGGGTACACTGAAGCTTTCTTT. This gives the protein CASSAADGYTEAFF. This rearrangement joins TRBV9 to TRBJ1-1, with D unresolved. The CDR3 spans 14 residues. Germline assignment: CDR1 SGDLS and CDR2 YYNGEE. Trimming took 3 bases from V and 3 from J, leaving 12 bases between them.

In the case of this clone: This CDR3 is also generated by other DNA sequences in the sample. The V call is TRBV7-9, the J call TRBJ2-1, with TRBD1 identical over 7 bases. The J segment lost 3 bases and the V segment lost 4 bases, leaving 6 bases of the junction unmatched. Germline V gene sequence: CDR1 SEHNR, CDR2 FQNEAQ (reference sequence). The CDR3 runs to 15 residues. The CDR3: CASSSSTGDYNEQFF. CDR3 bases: TGTGCCAGCAGCTCCTCTACAGGGGACTACAATGAGCAGTTCTTC.

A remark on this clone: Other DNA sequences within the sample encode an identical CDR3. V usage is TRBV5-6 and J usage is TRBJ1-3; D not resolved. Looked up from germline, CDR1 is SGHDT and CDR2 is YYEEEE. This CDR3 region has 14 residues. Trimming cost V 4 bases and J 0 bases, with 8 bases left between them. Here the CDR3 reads CASSSRDSGNTIYF. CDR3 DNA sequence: TGTGCCAGCAGCAGCCGCGACTCTGGAAACACCATATATTTT.

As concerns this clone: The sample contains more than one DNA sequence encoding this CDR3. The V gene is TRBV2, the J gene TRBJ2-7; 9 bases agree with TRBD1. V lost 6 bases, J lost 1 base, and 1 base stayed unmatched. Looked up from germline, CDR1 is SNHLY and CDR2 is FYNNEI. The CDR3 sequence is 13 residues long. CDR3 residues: CASRGTGSYEQYF. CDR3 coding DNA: TGTGCCAGCAGGGGGACAGGGTCCTACGAGCAGTACTTC.